The 19 T cell receptor beta chains reported below all come from one sample, sequenced in a study of regulatory T cells in long-lasting Graves disease. Time point in this sample: persistent/refractory GD, antithyroid drugs over 5 years with positive TRAb. The authors made the TCR library using RNA they extracted from PBMCs. Construction of TCR beta libraries relied on iRepertoire HTBI primers and on Arm-PCR targeting CDR3 regions. TCRdb reprocessed the multiplex PCR reads with MiXCR, giving one entry per CDR3 protein. The sample lists 300,000 to 400,000 distinct CDR3 sequences, about 20% occurring once. The sample in question was peripheral blood mononuclear cells (PBMCs), obtained when the disease was refractory, from a patient treated with antithyroid drugs. These receptors were taken from a female donor with Graves disease.

This clonotype has a count of ten or more. Germline and junction disagree at one end, which may indicate a read error. The chain links TRBV7-7 to TRBJ1-1; 8 bases fit TRBD1. CDR3 length: 18 amino acids. CDR1 is SSHAT, CDR2 FNYEAQ, per germline (reference sequence). The CDR3 DNA is TGTGCTAGCAGCCCCGAGGGGGACAGGATGGGGGGGAACACTGAAGCTTTCTTT. It encodes CASSPEGDRMGGNTEAFF. Variable domain in full (rest from reference TRBV7-7 and TRBJ1-1): GAGVSQSPRYKVTKRGQDVTLRCDPISSHATLYWYQQALGQGPEFLTYFNYEAQPDKSGLPSDRFSAERPEGSISTLTIQRTEQRDSAMYRCASSPEGDRMGGNTEAFFGQGTRLTVV.

The sample holds a few counts of this clonotype. Here the CDR3 reads CSAHRFRDRGFQPQHF. CDR3 sequence (DNA): TGCAGTGCCCATCGCTTCCGGGACAGGGGTTTCCAGCCCCAGCATTTT. The chain links TRBV20-1 to TRBJ1-5, with 10 bases matching TRBD1. Per germline, CDR1 DFQATT and CDR2 SNEGSKA (reference sequence). V lost 6 bases, J lost 7 bases, and 15 bases stayed unmatched. This CDR3 comprises 16 residues.

This clonotype was detected only a few times. The chain carries TRBV2 and TRBJ1-1; TRBD1 aligns across 9 bases. Per germline, CDR1 SNHLY and CDR2 FYNNEI. The CDR3 is 15 amino acids. After removal of 4 bases from V and 3 bases from J, the junction contained 6 bases not matched to a gene. The CDR3, as DNA: TGTGCCAGCAGTGGGGTAGGGACAGGGTACACTGAAGCTTTCTTT. The encoded protein is CASSGVGTGYTEAFF.

The chain couples TRBV20-1 to TRBJ1-1, with D unclear. In germline, CDR1 is DFQATT, CDR2 SNEGSKA (reference sequence). The CDR3 consists of 16 residues. The V end was cut by 2 bases, the J end by 0 bases, with 16 bases between. The CDR3 DNA reads TGCAGTGCTAGAACCCAGCGAGGGCCTTTGAACACTGAAGCTTTCTTT. Its protein is CSARTQRGPLNTEAFF.

The sample holds many counts of this clonotype. V is TRBV11-2 and J is TRBJ1-2; 10 positions match TRBD1. The length of the CDR3 is 17 residues. J gave up 4 bases and V 5 bases, and 13 bases lay outside the gene matches. Germline loops: CDR1 SGHAT, CDR2 FQNNGV. The CDR3 sequence is CASSHYRDRGLTYGYTF. The CDR3 region has the DNA TGTGCCAGCAGCCACTACCGGGACAGGGGTTTAACCTATGGCTACACCTTC.

Only a few counts were recorded for this clonotype. The chain recombines TRBV14 with TRBJ1-5; no clear D gene. The CDR3 is 13 residues long. Germline assignment: CDR1 SGHDN and CDR2 FVKESK. V was cut by 1 base and J by 1 base, with 2 bases left in between. The CDR3 here is CASSQVSNQPQHF. The CDR3 coding sequence is TGTGCCAGCAGCCAAGTGAGCAATCAGCCCCAGCATTTT. Based on the CDR3 plus reference TRBV14 and TRBJ1-5, the full variable domain is EAGVTQFPSHSVIEKGQTVTLRCDPISGHDNLYWYRRVMGKEIKFLLHFVKESKQDESGMPNNRFLAERTGGTYSTLKVQPAELEDSGVYFCASSQVSNQPQHFGDGTRLSIL.

V usage is TRBV24-1 and J usage is TRBJ1-2; D ambiguous. The CDR3 is 15 residues long. V was pared by 9 bases and J by 0 bases, with 16 bases between. Germline CDR1 is KGHDR and CDR2 is SFDVKD. The CDR3 coding sequence is TGTGCCACCGCGCACCCCGCAGGAGCTAACTATGGCTACACCTTC. It codes for CATAHPAGANYGYTF.

This clonotype occurred once. V usage is TRBV6-2 or TRBV6-3 and J usage is TRBJ1-6; TRBD1 might be the D (6 bases). The V and J ends lost 2 bases and 10 bases respectively, with 15 bases between them. CDR3 size: 15 residues. The V gene's germline CDR1 is MNHEY and CDR2 SVGEGT. CDR3 sequence: CASSYRDKGSSPLHF. CDR3 sequence (DNA): TGTGCCAGCAGTTACAGGGACAAGGGGAGCTCACCCCTCCACTTT.

This clonotype was observed a handful of times. This could be a read error, since a much larger clone is one nucleotide away. The rearrangement joins TRBV6-1 to TRBJ1-2, with 7 bases fitting TRBD1. The ends lost 5 bases at V and 8 bases at J; junction bases unmatched: 8. Germline lookup yields CDR1 MNHNS and CDR2 SASEGT. The CDR3 spans 13 residues. CDR3 sequence reads: CASSLTGRMGYTF. The CDR3, as DNA: TGTGCCAGCAGTTTGACAGGGCGGATGGGCTACACCTTC.

This clonotype has only a few counts. The rearrangement links TRBV19 to TRBJ1-5; D is perhaps TRBD1 (5 bases). V lost 4 bases and J 5 bases, leaving 18 bases between the germline ends. CDR3 length equals 16 residues. Germline assignment: CDR1 LNHDA and CDR2 SQIVND (reference sequence). The CDR3: CASSTTQGWGDQPQHF. CDR3 nucleotide sequence: TGTGCCAGTAGTACGACCCAGGGATGGGGCGATCAGCCCCAGCATTTT.

This clonotype was picked up many times. The V call is TRBV6-1, the J call TRBJ1-1; 8 bases agree with TRBD1. Germline V gene lookup returns CDR1 MNHNS and CDR2 SASEGT. Germline trimming cut 5 bases from V and 5 bases from J; bases unmatched to any gene: 7. The CDR3 consists of 14 residues. The CDR3 sequence is CASSPGGLRTEAFF. DNA of the CDR3: TGTGCCAGCAGTCCAGGGGGCTTAAGAACTGAAGCTTTCTTT.

The genes are TRBV18 and TRBJ1-2; D gene ambiguous. Trimming shortened V by 6 bases and J by 3 bases, and 8 bases separated the two germline ends. CDR1 is KGHSH and CDR2 is LQKENI in the germline V gene. The CDR3 runs to 12 residues. CDR3 bases: TGTGCCAGCTCGTCCCAGGACTATGGCTACACCTTC. Protein: CASSSQDYGYTF.

This clonotype has ten or more counts. The V gene is TRBV7-2, the J gene TRBJ1-1; 9 bases line up with TRBD1. This CDR3 has 18 amino acids. Germline CDR1 reads SGHTA; CDR2 reads FQGNSA. V gave up 5 bases and J gave up 4 bases; unmatched junction bases: 17. The CDR3 here is CASSQNPRQGGWTTEAFF. As DNA, the CDR3 is TGTGCCAGCAGCCAGAACCCTAGACAGGGGGGTTGGACCACTGAAGCTTTCTTT.

This clonotype was observed at least ten times. The chain recombines TRBV7-2 with TRBJ2-5; possibly TRBD1 or TRBD2 for D (5 bases each). The CDR3 has 14 residues. Trimming took 0 bases from V and 1 from J, leaving 6 bases between them. The germline CDR1 and CDR2 sequences are SGHTA and FQGNSA. The CDR3 loop reads CASSLAGTQETQYF. CDR3 DNA sequence: TGTGCCAGCAGCTTAGCGGGGACCCAAGAGACCCAGTACTTC.

This clonotype was observed a few times. The chain joins TRBV27 to TRBJ2-3, with TRBD2 as a possible D gene (6 bases). The CDR3 length is 15 residues. CDR1 and CDR2 from the germline V gene are MNHEY and SMNVEV (reference sequence). V lost 3 bases and J lost 6, with 16 bases in between. CDR3 coding DNA: TGTGCCAGCAGTTTTACGGGGAGGCAGTCGGATACGCAGTATTTT. Translation gives CASSFTGRQSDTQYF.

In its sample, this clonotype was seen many times. V is TRBV12-3 or TRBV12-4 and J is TRBJ2-7; 8 bases are a match to TRBD2. CDR3 length: 13 amino acids. Losses at the gene ends were 5 bases for V and 2 bases for J; bases not matched to a gene: 2. The CDR3 DNA is TGTGCCAGCAGTCGGCGGGGGGCCTACGAGCAGTACTTC. It specifies CASSRRGAYEQYF.

This clonotype has a handful of counts. This chain connects TRBV18 to TRBJ1-2; a weak D match, TRBD1 (6 bases). The CDR3 totals 15 residues. CDR1 is KGHSH and CDR2 is LQKENI in the germline V gene. Deletions cut 3 bases from V and 2 bases from J, with 13 bases between. The CDR3 loop is CASSPPGRGNYGYTF. CDR3 in DNA: TGTGCCAGCTCACCTCCCGGGAGGGGGAACTATGGCTACACCTTC.

This clonotype was detected many times. The chain carries TRBV20-1 and TRBJ2-7; weak D call: TRBD1 (5 bases). V dropped 5 bases and J dropped 5 bases, with 16 bases sitting between them. This CDR3 region has 13 residues. The germline CDR1 and CDR2 sequences are DFQATT and SNEGSKA (reference sequence). CDR3 protein: CSAEHDSLDEQYF. The DNA of the CDR3 is TGCAGTGCTGAACATGACAGTCTTGACGAGCAGTACTTC.

This clonotype was observed at least ten times. The chain couples TRBV10-3 to TRBJ2-5, with unresolved D. This CDR3 has 14 amino acids. Trimming stripped 1 base from V and 2 bases from J, with 8 bases between. Germline V gene lookup returns CDR1 ENHRY and CDR2 SYGVKD. The CDR3 region is CAISEFPLQETQYF. DNA of the CDR3: TGTGCCATCAGTGAGTTTCCGTTACAAGAGACCCAGTACTTC.